The source of this T cell receptor beta chain is a study of T cells expressing NK-cell markers. Points from the study as a whole: Once again these clonotypes came out on top in the CD3+CD56-NKG2C+ fraction of a handful of donors. Dominant NKG2C+ clonotypes made up about 1.0-7.0% of CD8+ T cells in a handful of donors.

What made the TCR beta cDNA was 5'RACE template switching with UMIs. TCRdb re-called the 5' RACE reads and shows each CDR3 protein once, DNA omitted. This listing includes 150,000 to 170,000 distinct CDR3 sequences. Germline CDR1 is SGHAT and CDR2 is FQNNGV. The CDR3 consists of 15 residues. As concerns this clonotype: The target antigen is unknown.

The specimen sequenced was blood T cells: a sorted CD56 or NKG2C T cell subset, CD4+ or CD8+ T cells, or bulk PBMC T cells (not recorded which). The V and J genes are TRBV11-2 and TRBJ2-1; TCRdb reports TRBD2, a call that lacks DNA to check it against. The sequence was collected from a woman aged 45-65 years in good health. The chain's CDR3 is CASSRGLAGVNEQFF.